Below are 16 T cell receptor beta chains sequenced from a single sample in a study of OX40 agonist ivuxolimab in advanced cancers. Libraries were prepared by immunoSEQ multiplex PCR; TCRdb keeps only in-frame clonotypes and omits some of them. Of 77,000 or so clones listed, about nine tenths are singletons. The sample in question was CD4+ or CD8+ T cells sorted from blood, obtained in a trial of the OX40 agonist ivuxolimab. These receptors all stem from an adult with an advanced solid tumor such as melanoma, head and neck, liver or kidney cancer.

This chain connects TRBV7-9 to TRBJ2-7; 8 positions match TRBD1. The germline gives CDR1 SEHNR, CDR2 FQNEAQ (reference sequence). With 2 bases clipped from V and 2 bases from J, the junction kept 2 bases outside the gene matches. There are 14 residues in the CDR3. CDR3 coding DNA: TGTGCCAGCAGCTTAACAGGGGGGACCTACGAGCAGTACTTC. Translation gives CASSLTGGTYEQYF. Drawing the rest from reference TRBV7-9 and TRBJ2-7, the complete variable domain is DTGVSQNPRHKITKRGQNVTFRCDPISEHNRLYWYRQTLGQGPEFLTYFQNEAQLEKSRLLSDRFSAERPKGSFSTLEIQRTEQGDSAMYLCASSLTGGTYEQYFGPGTRLTVT.

The chain employs TRBV11-3 and TRBJ2-1, with unresolved D. The CDR3 extends over 13 amino acids. Germline V gene data show CDR1 as SGHNT and CDR2 as YENEEA. Trimming removed 7 bases at V and 0 bases at J, with 7 bases between. CDR3 sequence (DNA): TGTGCCAGCACCCCCGACTCCTACAATGAGCAGTTCTTC. Its protein is CASTPDSYNEQFF.

The chain has TRBV7-9 and TRBJ2-1; D ambiguous. V lost 7 bases to trimming and J lost 6 bases, with 16 bases between them. Per germline, CDR1 SEHNR and CDR2 FQNEAQ (reference sequence). The CDR3 spans 14 residues. CDR3 sequence: CASNPGQVGNEQFF. The CDR3 DNA is TGTGCCAGCAACCCCGGGCAGGTTGGCAATGAGCAGTTCTTC. The variable domain in full, completed from reference TRBV7-9 and TRBJ2-1, reads DTGVSQNPRHKITKRGQNVTFRCDPISEHNRLYWYRQTLGQGPEFLTYFQNEAQLEKSRLLSDRFSAERPKGSFSTLEIQRTEQGDSAMYLCASNPGQVGNEQFFGPGTRLTVL.

CDR3 sequence reads: CATSRIPGAEQYF. CDR3 bases: TGTGCCACCTCGAGGATCCCCGGGGCCGAGCAGTACTTC. This chain links TRBV25-1 with TRBJ2-7; TRBD1 or TRBD2 may be the D gene (5 bases each). Germline V gene lookup returns CDR1 MGHDK and CDR2 SYGVNS. This CDR3 region has 13 residues. Deletions cut 10 bases from V and 6 bases from J, with 19 bases between.

This rearrangement joins TRBV7-2 to TRBJ1-2; no reliable D call. The germline V gene has CDR1 SGHTA and CDR2 FQGNSA. The CDR3 runs to 16 residues. V dropped 4 bases and J dropped 4 bases, with 19 bases sitting between them. The CDR3 here is CASSSELTGRLYGYTF. The CDR3 DNA reads as TGTGCCAGCAGCTCCGAATTAACCGGGCGCCTCTATGGCTACACCTTC.

This chain connects TRBV30 to TRBJ1-2; 8 bases align to TRBD1. J lost 6 bases, V lost 2 bases, and 11 bases had no gene match. This CDR3 has 15 residues. Germline CDR1 GTSNPN, CDR2 SVGIG (reference sequence). The DNA of the CDR3 is TGTGCCTGGAGTTCCTGGACAGGGCTAAGGGATGGCTACACCTTC. It specifies CAWSSWTGLRDGYTF.

This chain connects TRBV4-2 to TRBJ2-7; D is perhaps TRBD2 (6 bases). CDR1 is LGHNA, CDR2 YNFKEQ, per germline. Trimming cost V 4 bases and J 3 bases, with 13 bases left between them. This CDR3 is 14 amino acids long. The CDR3 sequence is CASSPGTFNYEQYF. The CDR3 DNA follows: TGTGCCAGCAGCCCGGGGACTTTTAACTACGAGCAGTACTTC.

This clone was seen once. The J gene is TRBJ2-1, the V gene TRBV5-4; 12 positions match TRBD2. V gave up 3 bases and J gave up 5 bases; unmatched junction bases: 6. The CDR3 length is 16 residues. Per the germline V gene, CDR1 is SGHNT and CDR2 is YYREEE (reference sequence). DNA of the CDR3: TGTGCCAGCAGCTCGACTAGCGGGAGAAATAACAATGAGCAGTTCTTC. Its translation: CASSSTSGRNNNEQFF.

This rearrangement joins TRBV9 to TRBJ2-3; no clear D gene. The CDR3 sequence is 13 residues long. Trimming shortened V by 0 bases and J by 6 bases, and 8 bases separated the two germline ends. The germline CDR1 and CDR2 sequences are SGDLS and YYNGEE. The CDR3 coding sequence is TGTGCCAGCAGCGTAGCCTCAGAGGATACGCAGTATTTT. Its protein product is CASSVASEDTQYF.

The chain recombines TRBV5-5 with TRBJ2-1, with D possibly matching TRBD2 (6 bases). Deletions cut 5 bases from V and 8 bases from J, with 11 bases between. This CDR3 is built from 12 residues. CDR1 and CDR2 from the germline V gene are SGHKS and YYEKEE (reference sequence). This chain's CDR3 is CASSFERDEQFF. DNA of the CDR3: TGTGCCAGCAGTTTCGAGCGGGATGAGCAGTTCTTC.

The rearrangement links TRBV5-8 to TRBJ2-5; 10 nucleotides align to TRBD2. The CDR3 runs 16 residues. Per germline, CDR1 SGHTS and CDR2 YDEGEE. The trim removed 4 bases at V and 4 bases at J, leaving 10 bases unmatched. The CDR3 DNA is TGTGCCAGCAGCCCAACCGGGACTAGCGCTTCAGAGACCCAGTACTTC. The encoded protein is CASSPTGTSASETQYF.

This sequence joins TRBV2 and TRBJ1-5; 7 bases are shared with TRBD1. The V gene's germline CDR1 is SNHLY and CDR2 FYNNEI. The junction had 11 bases not matched to a gene; V was cut back by 4 bases and J by 5 bases. The CDR3 consists of 16 residues. For the CDR3, the DNA is TGTGCCAGCAGTGGAAGCCGACAGGGATGGGATCAGCCCCAGCATTTT. It codes for CASSGSRQGWDQPQHF.

This chain joins TRBV5-1 and TRBJ2-5; D is ambiguous. The germline gives CDR1 SGHRS, CDR2 YFSETQ. Trimming stripped 0 bases from V and 1 base from J, with 10 bases between. CDR3 length equals 15 residues. The CDR3 region is CASSLGPSVQETQYF. The CDR3 nucleotides are TGCGCCAGCAGCTTGGGACCCTCTGTCCAAGAGACCCAGTACTTC.

The rearrangement links TRBV14 to TRBJ1-3, with D unresolved. Germline V gene lookup returns CDR1 SGHDN and CDR2 FVKESK. There are 16 residues in the CDR3. V lost 0 bases to trimming and J lost 3 bases, with 12 bases between them. The DNA of the CDR3 is TGTGCCAGCAGCCAAGAAGGGAACTTCTTTGGAAACACCATATATTTT. Its translation is CASSQEGNFFGNTIYF.

The gene calls are TRBV9 and TRBJ2-5; D unresolved. The CDR3 spans 15 residues. V lost 3 bases to trimming and J lost 1 base, with 13 bases between them. The germline V gene has CDR1 SGDLS and CDR2 YYNGEE. In DNA form, the CDR3 reads TGTGCCAGCAGCGCGGAGACTGGAATCCAAGAGACCCAGTACTTC. Translating it yields CASSAETGIQETQYF.

This chain joins TRBV7-2 and TRBJ2-5; TRBD2 aligns across 10 bases. CDR1 and CDR2 (germline): SGHTA, FQGNSA. CDR3 size: 14 residues. After removal of 6 bases from V and 5 bases from J, the junction contained 6 bases not matched to a gene. The CDR3 sequence: CASRSGGAAETQYF. The CDR3 DNA reads as TGTGCCAGCAGGAGCGGGGGGGCCGCGGAGACCCAGTACTTC.